This TCR beta chain was sequenced in a study of blood T cell repertoires in COVID-19. The wider study: Samples taken during acute and convalescent COVID-19 were collected in the United States, Italy and Spain.

Between the trimmed V and J ends, which lost 2 bases and 8 bases, there was a span of 15 bases. This CDR3 region has 14 residues. Per the germline V gene, CDR1 is GTSNPN and CDR2 is SVGIG (reference sequence). Original handling: Counts of nucleated cells, estimated from reference gene primer amplification, were obtained. The assay was immunoSEQ multiplex PCR, and TCRdb's table has in-frame clones only and misses some. That table supplies the V and J calls and clone size; D and trimming were determined from the DNA. The sample contains approximately 150,000 clones, 70% to 85% of which appear only once.

V usage is TRBV30 and J usage is TRBJ1-4; the D gene is possibly TRBD1 (5 bases). This TCR was sampled from a man aged 55 to 70 with active or convalescent COVID-19. The sequenced sample was peripheral blood. As DNA, the CDR3 is TGTGCCTGGAGTACGGGGGGAGGAGGGGAAAAACTGTTTTTT. It codes for CAWSTGGGGEKLFF. Drawing the rest from reference TRBV30 and TRBJ1-4, the complete variable domain is SQTIHQWPATLVQPVGSPLSLECTVEGTSNPNLYWYRQAAGRGLQLLFYSVGIGQISSEVPQNLSASRPQDRQFILSSKKLLLSDSGFYLCAWSTGGGGEKLFFGSGTQLSVL.